This record concerns one TCR beta chain sequence. Data came from immunoSEQ multiplex PCR; TCRdb stores just in-frame clones and leaves some out. The sample yields some 180,000 clones, about 87% seen once. CDR1 is KGHSH and CDR2 is LQKENI in the germline V gene. This CDR3 spans 15 amino acids. The germline V and J ends were trimmed by 5 bases and 0 bases, with 12 bases remaining between them. The sample belongs to a study of blood T cell repertoires in COVID-19. Study-level information: T cells, B-cell-depleted T cells, or PBMCs supplied cDNA or gDNA.

The chain couples TRBV18 to TRBJ2-3; perhaps TRBD2 as D (5 bases). This receptor was identified in a woman of 80 years or more with COVID-19, enrolled during active disease. The specimen was peripheral blood. CDR3 sequence: CASSVSGASTDTQYF. The CDR3 DNA reads TGTGCCAGCTCAGTAAGCGGAGCAAGCACAGATACGCAGTATTTT.